Listed below are T cell receptor beta chains from one sample, sequenced in a study of cytomegalovirus exposure and HLA in healthy donors. Profiled with immunoSEQ multiplex PCR; TCRdb holds only in-frame clones, not every one. The data contain around 100,000 clones, 70% to 80% of them singletons. The material sequenced was PBMCs. The source is a man aged 45 to 65 in good health and CMV-seropositive. Both conserved end residues are part of each CDR3. The D gene is left open where the match is weak. The size field is filled for only some rows; it gives once, few, many or a size class.

size	V	D	J	CDR3	DNA
.	TRBV6-6	TRBD2	TRBJ2-7	CASSRSGGKNYEQYF	TGTGCCAGCAGCCGTAGCGGGGGGAAAAACTACGAGCAGTACTTC
once	TRBV27	TRBD2	TRBJ2-1	CASSPPLAGLLF	TGTGCCAGCAGTCCCCCTCTAGCGGGTCTGCTCTTC
.	TRBV5-1	.	TRBJ2-7	CASSLWADYEQYF	TGCGCCAGCAGCTTGTGGGCAGACTACGAGCAGTACTTC
.	TRBV5-6	TRBD1	TRBJ1-1	CASSPTGGLTNTEAFF	TGTGCCAGCAGCCCTACAGGGGGGCTCACTAACACTGAAGCTTTCTTT
.	TRBV5-1	TRBD1	TRBJ1-1	CASSLGTDKSEAFF	TGCGCCAGCAGCCTTGGGACAGACAAATCTGAAGCTTTCTTT
.	TRBV11-3	.	TRBJ2-1	CASSPGRVNEQFF	TGTGCCAGCAGTCCCGGCAGGGTCAATGAGCAGTTCTTC
once	TRBV19	TRBD1	TRBJ2-1	CASSTGTGGGTYNEQFF	TGTGCCAGTAGTACAGGGACAGGGGGGGGGACCTACAATGAGCAGTTCTTC
.	TRBV19	.	TRBJ1-5	CASNSGHGNQPQHF	TGTGCCAGTAATTCAGGTCACGGCAATCAGCCCCAGCATTTT
.	TRBV7-2	TRBD1	TRBJ2-5	CASSPGQAHGQETQYF	TGTGCCAGCAGCCCGGGACAGGCTCACGGCCAAGAGACCCAGTACTTC
.	TRBV19	TRBD1	TRBJ2-5	CASSATGGAETQYF	TGTGCCAGTAGTGCGACAGGGGGCGCGGAGACCCAGTACTTC
.	TRBV19	.	TRBJ2-3	CASSIGTLDTQYF	TGTGCCAGCAGTATCGGGACTTTAGATACGCAGTATTTT
.	TRBV5-1	TRBD1	TRBJ2-4	CASSLGEGAGKNIQYF	TGCGCCAGCAGCTTGGGTGAGGGGGCCGGCAAAAACATTCAGTACTTC
once	TRBV6-5	.	TRBJ2-7	CASSYGRGTYEQYF	TGTGCCAGCAGTTACGGGCGGGGAACCTACGAGCAGTACTTC
.	TRBV4-2	.	TRBJ2-3	CASSQALLLTDTQYF	TGTGCCAGCAGCCAAGCCCTCCTTCTGACAGATACGCAGTATTTT
.	TRBV5-1	TRBD2	TRBJ2-2	CASSVVLLAGGTNTGELFF	TGCGCCAGCAGCGTCGTCCTACTAGCGGGAGGGACGAACACCGGGGAGCTGTTTTTT
.	TRBV5-1	TRBD1	TRBJ2-2	CASSLQGADGTGELFF	TGCGCCAGCAGCTTACAGGGGGCGGACGGCACCGGGGAGCTGTTTTTT
few	TRBV10-2	.	TRBJ2-2	CASSLVQGGTGELFF	TGCGCCAGCAGTCTGGTACAGGGTGGCACCGGGGAGCTGTTTTTT
.	TRBV4-2	.	TRBJ2-4	CASSQAVVGGTENIQYF	TGTGCCAGCAGCCAAGCAGTCGTTGGCGGGACCGAGAACATTCAGTACTTC
.	TRBV10-2	TRBD1	TRBJ2-3	CASSEWTGARDYTQYF	TGCGCCAGCAGTGAGTGGACAGGGGCGCGGGATTACACGCAGTATTTT
.	TRBV5-5	TRBD1	TRBJ1-1	CASSFSTGRNTEAFF	TGTGCCAGCAGTTTCTCGACAGGGCGGAACACTGAAGCTTTCTTT
.	TRBV5-1	TRBD1	TRBJ1-4	CASSLDRGNEKLFF	TGCGCCAGCAGCCTGGACAGGGGGAACGAAAAACTGTTTTTT
.	TRBV6-1	TRBD1	TRBJ1-5	CAGSVNTGGSQPQHF	TGTGCCGGCAGTGTCAACACAGGGGGCAGCCAGCCCCAGCATTTT
.	TRBV2	TRBD1	TRBJ2-2	CASSVGQGTGELFF	TGTGCCAGCAGCGTGGGACAGGGGACCGGGGAGCTGTTTTTT
.	TRBV30	.	TRBJ2-7	CAWSEYTYEQYF	TGTGCCTGGAGCGAGTATACCTACGAGCAGTACTTC
few	TRBV7-6	.	TRBJ1-1	CASSSTSNTEAFF	TGTGCCAGCAGCTCCACTTCGAACACTGAAGCTTTCTTT
.	TRBV7-2	TRBD1	TRBJ1-1	CASRTGQRNTEAFF	TGTGCCAGCAGGACGGGACAGAGGAACACTGAAGCTTTCTTT
.	TRBV7-6	TRBD1	TRBJ1-3	CASSLADRGLPSSGNTIYF	TGTGCCAGCAGCTTAGCGGACAGGGGGCTACCCTCCTCTGGAAACACCATATATTTT
.	TRBV5-1	.	TRBJ2-2	CASSLETANTGELFF	TGCGCCAGCAGCTTGGAGACAGCGAACACCGGGGAGCTGTTTTTT
once	TRBV14	.	TRBJ2-5	CASSRQVQETQYF	TGTGCCAGCAGCCGACAGGTCCAAGAGACCCAGTACTTC
.	TRBV5-4	TRBD2	TRBJ2-1	CASSLSGGASYNEQFF	TGTGCCAGCAGCTTGAGCGGGGGGGCCTCCTACAATGAGCAGTTCTTC
.	TRBV5-1	.	TRBJ2-3	CASSLVGGTSTDTQYF	TGCGCCAGCAGCTTGGTTGGCGGCACTAGCACAGATACGCAGTATTTT
.	TRBV4-2	TRBD2	TRBJ2-1	CASSLRTSGANEQFF	TGTGCCAGCAGCCTGCGGACTAGCGGGGCCAATGAGCAGTTCTTC
.	TRBV5-6	.	TRBJ2-2	CASSFRGRGELFF	TGTGCCAGCAGCTTCCGGGGTAGGGGGGAGCTGTTTTTT